This T cell receptor beta chain came from a study of cytomegalovirus exposure and HLA in healthy donors. Study context: According to later analysis, the same platform produced the 120 or so validation and some 680 first-cohort repertoires.

The donors belonged to the roughly 110-subject validation cohort, separate from the approximately 670-subject first cohort. The method was immunoSEQ multiplex PCR; TCRdb's version includes in-frame clones alone and lacks a portion of them. The sample lists about 360,000 clones, about nine tenths seen once, with roughly 0.75% in the top ten. Germline lookup yields CDR1 SGHVS and CDR2 FNYEAQ. Trimming removed 5 bases from V and 4 bases from J, with 23 bases in between. The CDR3 extends over 18 amino acids. The V gene is TRBV7-6, the J gene TRBJ2-2, with D tentatively TRBD2 (7 bases). This receptor was taken from a woman under 30 in good health and CMV-seronegative. The sequenced sample was PBMCs. In DNA form, the CDR3 reads TGTGCCAGCAGCCCCATCGTCCCGGGGGGCCGGGTCACCGGGGAGCTGTTTTTT. Residues: CASSPIVPGGRVTGELFF.